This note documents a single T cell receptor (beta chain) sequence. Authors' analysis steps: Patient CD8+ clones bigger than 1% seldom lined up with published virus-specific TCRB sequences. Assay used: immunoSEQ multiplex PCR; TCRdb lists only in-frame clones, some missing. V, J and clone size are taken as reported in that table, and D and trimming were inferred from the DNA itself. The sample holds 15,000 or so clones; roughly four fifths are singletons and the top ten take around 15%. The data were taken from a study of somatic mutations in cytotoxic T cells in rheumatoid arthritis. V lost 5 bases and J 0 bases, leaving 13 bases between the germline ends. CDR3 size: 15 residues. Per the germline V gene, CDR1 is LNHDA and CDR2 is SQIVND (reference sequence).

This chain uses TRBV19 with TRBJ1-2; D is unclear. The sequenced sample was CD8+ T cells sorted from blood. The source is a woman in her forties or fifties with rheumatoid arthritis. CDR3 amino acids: CASSLRTITNYGYTF. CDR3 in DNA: TGTGCCAGTAGTCTACGGACGATTACTAACTATGGCTACACCTTC.